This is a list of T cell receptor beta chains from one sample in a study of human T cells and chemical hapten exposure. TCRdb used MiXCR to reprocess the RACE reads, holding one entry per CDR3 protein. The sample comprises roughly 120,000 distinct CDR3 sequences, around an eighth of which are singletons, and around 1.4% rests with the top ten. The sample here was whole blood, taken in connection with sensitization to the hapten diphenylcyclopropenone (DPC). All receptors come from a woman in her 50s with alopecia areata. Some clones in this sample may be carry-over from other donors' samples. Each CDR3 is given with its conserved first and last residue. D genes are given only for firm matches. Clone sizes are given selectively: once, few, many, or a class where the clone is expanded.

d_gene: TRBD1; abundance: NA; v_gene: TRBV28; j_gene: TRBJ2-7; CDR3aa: CASSLLMDRGGEQYF; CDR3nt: TGTGCCAGCAGTTTACTGATGGACAGGGGAGGCGAGCAGTACTTC
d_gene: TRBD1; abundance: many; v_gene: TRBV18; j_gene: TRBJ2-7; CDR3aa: CASSPGTGKYEQYF; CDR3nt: TGTGCCAGCTCACCGGGGACAGGGAAGTACGAGCAGTACTTC
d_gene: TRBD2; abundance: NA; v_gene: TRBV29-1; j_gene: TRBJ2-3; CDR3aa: CSVAGGVSSGRNIDTQYF; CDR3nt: TGCAGCGTTGCTGGCGGGGTTTCTAGCGGGAGGAATATAGATACGCAGTATTTT
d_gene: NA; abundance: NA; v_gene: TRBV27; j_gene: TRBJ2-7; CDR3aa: CASSATGYLPEQYF; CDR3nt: TGTGCCAGCAGTGCAACAGGGTACCTTCCCGAGCAGTACTTC
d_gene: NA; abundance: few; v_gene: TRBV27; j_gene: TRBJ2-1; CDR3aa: CASGSKIYNEQFF; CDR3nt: TGTGCCAGCGGGAGTAAGATCTACAATGAGCAGTTCTTC
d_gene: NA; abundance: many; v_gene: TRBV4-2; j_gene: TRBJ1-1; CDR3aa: CASSQDGGSAEAFF; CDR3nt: TGTGCCAGCAGCCAAGACGGGGGGAGCGCTGAAGCTTTCTTT
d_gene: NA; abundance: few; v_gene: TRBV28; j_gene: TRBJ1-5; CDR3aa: CASQPGGANSNQPQHF; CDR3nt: TGTGCCAGCCAACCCGGGGGGGCCAATAGCAATCAGCCCCAGCATTTT
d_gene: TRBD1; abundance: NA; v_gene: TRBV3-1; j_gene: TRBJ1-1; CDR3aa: CASSRQGVLNTEAFF; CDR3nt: TGTGCCAGCAGTCGACAGGGGGTCCTGAACACTGAAGCTTTCTTT
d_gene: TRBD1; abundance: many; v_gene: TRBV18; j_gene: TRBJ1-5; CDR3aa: CASSPQGTGSNQPQHF; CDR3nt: TGTGCCAGCTCACCACAGGGGACAGGAAGCAATCAGCCCCAGCATTTT
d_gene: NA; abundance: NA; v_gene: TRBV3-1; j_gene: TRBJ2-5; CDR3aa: CASSQAEAPVPKTQYF; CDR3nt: TGTGCCAGCAGCCAAGCTGAAGCCCCCGTCCCCAAGACCCAGTACTTC
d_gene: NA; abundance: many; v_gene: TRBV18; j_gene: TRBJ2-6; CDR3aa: CASSQGTGANVLTF; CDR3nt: TGTGCCAGCTCTCAGGGTACAGGGGCCAACGTCCTGACTTTC
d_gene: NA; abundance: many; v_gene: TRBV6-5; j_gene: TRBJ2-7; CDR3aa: CASSYSPLSAEQYF; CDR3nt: TGTGCCAGCAGTTACTCCCCTCTCTCCGCCGAGCAGTACTTC
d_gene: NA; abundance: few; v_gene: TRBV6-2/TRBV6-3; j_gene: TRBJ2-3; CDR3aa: CASTPPSGTDTQYF; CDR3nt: TGTGCCAGCACCCCTCCGTCGGGGACAGATACGCAGTATTTT
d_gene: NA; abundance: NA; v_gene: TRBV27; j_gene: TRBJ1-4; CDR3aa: CASSSWDGNEKLFF; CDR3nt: TGTGCCAGCAGTTCATGGGACGGTAATGAAAAACTGTTTTTT
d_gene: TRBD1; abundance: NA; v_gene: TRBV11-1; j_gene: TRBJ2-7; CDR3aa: CASSLVLDRYYEQYF; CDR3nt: TGTGCCAGCAGCTTAGTATTGGACAGGTACTACGAGCAGTACTTC
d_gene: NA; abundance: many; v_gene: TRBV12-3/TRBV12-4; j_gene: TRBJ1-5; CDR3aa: CASSAGGEGQPQHF; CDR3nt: TGTGCCAGCAGTGCCGGGGGTGAAGGACAGCCCCAGCATTTT
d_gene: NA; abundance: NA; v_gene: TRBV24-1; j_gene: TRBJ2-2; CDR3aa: CATSDLRGASTYTGELFF; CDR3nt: TGTGCCACCAGTGATTTAAGAGGGGCATCGACCTACACCGGGGAGCTGTTTTTT
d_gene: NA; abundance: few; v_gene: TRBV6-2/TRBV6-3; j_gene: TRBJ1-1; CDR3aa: CASSYLRQDAFF; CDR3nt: TGTGCCAGCAGTTACCTAAGACAGGACGCTTTCTTT
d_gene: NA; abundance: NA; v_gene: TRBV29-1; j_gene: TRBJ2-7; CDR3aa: CSVEESGRQGFYEQYF; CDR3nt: TGCAGCGTTGAAGAGTCCGGGAGGCAGGGGTTCTACGAGCAGTACTTC
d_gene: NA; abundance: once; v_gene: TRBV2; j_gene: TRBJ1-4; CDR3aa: CASRDSGREKLFF; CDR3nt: TGTGCCAGCAGAGACAGCGGGCGAGAAAAACTGTTTTTT
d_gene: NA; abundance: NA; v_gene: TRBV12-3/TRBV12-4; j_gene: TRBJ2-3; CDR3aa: CASSYRPEGDTQYF; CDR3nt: TGTGCCAGCAGTTATCGTCCTGAGGGAGATACGCAGTATTTT
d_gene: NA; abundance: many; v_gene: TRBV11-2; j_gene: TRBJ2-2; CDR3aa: CASSLAWTGNTGELFF; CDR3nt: TGTGCCAGCAGCTTAGCGTGGACCGGGAACACCGGGGAGCTGTTTTTT
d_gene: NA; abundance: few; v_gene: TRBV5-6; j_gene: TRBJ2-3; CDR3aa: CASSSQGYGTQYF; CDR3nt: TGTGCCAGCAGCTCTCAGGGGTACGGTACGCAGTATTTT
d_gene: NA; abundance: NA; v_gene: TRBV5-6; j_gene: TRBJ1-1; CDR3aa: CASSYKGEDTEAFF; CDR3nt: TGTGCCAGCAGCTATAAGGGAGAGGACACTGAAGCTTTCTTT
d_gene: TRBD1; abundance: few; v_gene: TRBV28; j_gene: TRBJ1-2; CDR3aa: CAILQGVNYGYTF; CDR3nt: TGTGCCATCCTACAGGGGGTGAACTATGGCTACACCTTC
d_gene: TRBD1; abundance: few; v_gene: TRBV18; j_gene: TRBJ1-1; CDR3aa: CASSLHRGLVEAFF; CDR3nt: TGTGCCAGCTCACTACACAGGGGGCTCGTTGAAGCTTTCTTT
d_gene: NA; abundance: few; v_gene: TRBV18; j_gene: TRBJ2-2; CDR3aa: CASSYVTGELFF; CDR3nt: TGTGCCAGCTCCTACGTAACCGGGGAGCTGTTTTTT
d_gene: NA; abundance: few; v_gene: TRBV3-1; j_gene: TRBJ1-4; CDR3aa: CASSSVRAPEKLFF; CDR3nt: TGTGCCAGCAGTTCAGTAAGGGCCCCCGAAAAACTGTTTTTT
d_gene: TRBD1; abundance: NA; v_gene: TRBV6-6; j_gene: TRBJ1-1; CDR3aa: CASSTGTGFEAFF; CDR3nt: TGTGCCAGCAGCACCGGGACAGGGTTTGAAGCTTTCTTT
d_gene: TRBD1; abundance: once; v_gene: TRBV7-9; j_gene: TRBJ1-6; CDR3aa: CATQGGTDNSPLHF; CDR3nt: TGTGCCACGCAAGGGGGCACTGATAATTCGCCCCTCCACTTT
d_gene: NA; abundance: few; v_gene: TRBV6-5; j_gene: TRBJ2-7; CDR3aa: CASSYSFGNYEQYF; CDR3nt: TGTGCCAGCAGTTACTCATTCGGGAATTACGAGCAGTACTTC
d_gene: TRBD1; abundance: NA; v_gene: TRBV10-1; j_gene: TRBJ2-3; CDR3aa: CASSDARQGADTQYF; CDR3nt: TGCGCCAGCAGTGACGCGCGACAGGGAGCAGATACGCAGTATTTT
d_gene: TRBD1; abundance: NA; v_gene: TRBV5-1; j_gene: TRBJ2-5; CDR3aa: CASRTGVEETQYF; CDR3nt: TGCGCCAGCAGGACAGGGGTCGAAGAGACCCAGTACTTC
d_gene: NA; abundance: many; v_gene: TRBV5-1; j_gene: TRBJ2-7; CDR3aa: CASSLLPDYEQYF; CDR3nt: TGCGCCAGCAGCTTGCTGCCAGACTACGAGCAGTACTTC
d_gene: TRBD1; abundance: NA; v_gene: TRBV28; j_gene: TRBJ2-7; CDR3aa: CASSPSQGVYEQYF; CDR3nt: TGTGCCAGCAGCCCCAGCCAGGGGGTCTACGAGCAGTACTTC
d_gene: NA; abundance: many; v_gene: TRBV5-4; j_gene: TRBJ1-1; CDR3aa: CASSPDRRYTEAFF; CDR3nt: TGTGCCAGCAGCCCTGACAGGAGGTATACTGAAGCTTTCTTT
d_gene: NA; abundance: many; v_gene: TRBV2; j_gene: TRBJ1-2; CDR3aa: CASMWSANYGYTF; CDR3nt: TGTGCCAGCATGTGGTCAGCTAACTATGGCTACACCTTC